This T cell receptor (beta chain) was captured in a study of blood T cell repertoires in COVID-19. Study in general: Sample material is recorded as cDNA or gDNA derived from T cells, B-cell-depleted T cells, or PBMCs.

Study processing details: Reference gene primers were amplified, and this amplification served to estimate nucleated cell counts. TCRdb's table, derived via immunoSEQ multiplex PCR, lists solely in-frame clones and lacks some. The DNA gave D and trimming, while V, J and clone size come from that table. The sample comprises 400,000 or so clones, around 90% of which are singletons, and 0.6% rests with the top ten. Assignment of participants to cohorts was predicated upon participant-reported clinical history. The sequencing input was PBMCs or T cells enriched from blood (not recorded which). This TCR derives from a man aged 18-30 years who had recovered from COVID-19.

The CDR3 sequence is CASSRKWEPPYEQYF. In DNA form, the CDR3 reads TGTGCCAGCAGCCGGAAGTGGGAGCCACCCTACGAGCAGTACTTC. The chain recombines TRBV3-1 (or the pseudogene TRBV3-2) with TRBJ2-7; D possibly corresponds to TRBD2 (5 bases). Germline CDR1 is LGHDT and CDR2 is YNNKEL (reference sequence). The CDR3 length is 15 residues. V dropped 4 bases and J dropped 2 bases, with 15 bases sitting between them.